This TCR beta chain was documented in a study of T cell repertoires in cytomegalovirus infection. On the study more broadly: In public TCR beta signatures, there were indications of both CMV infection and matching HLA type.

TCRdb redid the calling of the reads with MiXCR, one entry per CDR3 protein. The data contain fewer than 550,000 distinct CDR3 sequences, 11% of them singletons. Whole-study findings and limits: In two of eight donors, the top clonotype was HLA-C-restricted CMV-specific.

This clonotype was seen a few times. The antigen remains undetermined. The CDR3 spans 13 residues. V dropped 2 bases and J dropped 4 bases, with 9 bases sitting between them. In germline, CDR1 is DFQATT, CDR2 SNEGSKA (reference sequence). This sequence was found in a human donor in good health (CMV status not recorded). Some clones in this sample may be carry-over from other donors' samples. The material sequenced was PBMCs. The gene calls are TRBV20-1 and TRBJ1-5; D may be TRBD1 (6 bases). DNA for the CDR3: TGCAGTGCTAGAAATACAGGGAATCAGCCCCAGCATTTT. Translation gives CSARNTGNQPQHF.